This T cell receptor (beta chain) was obtained from a study of regulatory T cells in long-lasting Graves disease. TCR beta libraries were built with iRepertoire HTBI primers and Arm-PCR of CDR3 regions. TCRdb re-derived calls from the multiplex PCR reads in MiXCR, one entry per CDR3 protein. This sample has about 660,000 distinct CDR3 sequences, with approximately 31% found just once. The CDR3 length is 15 residues. Between the trimmed V and J ends, which lost 4 bases and 0 bases, there was a span of 10 bases. From germline, CDR1 is WSHSY and CDR2 SAAADI. The sample's time point: persistent/refractory GD, antithyroid drugs over 5 years with positive TRAb. After RNA was extracted from PBMCs, the TCR library was made from it.

The sequenced sample was peripheral blood mononuclear cells (PBMCs), obtained when the disease was refractory, from a patient treated with antithyroid drugs. V usage is TRBV10-2 and J usage is TRBJ1-3; no clear D gene. The clonotype originates from a female donor with Graves disease. The CDR3 DNA follows: TGCGCCAGCAGTGGGGCAAGAAGCTCTGGAAACACCATATATTTT. Its protein product is CASSGARSSGNTIYF.